The 16 T cell receptor beta chains given below trace back to one sample, sequenced in a study of control samples from healthy donors and cancer patients. Clones were read by immunoSEQ multiplex PCR, and TCRdb kept only the in-frame ones, dropping some. The sample records some 200,000 clones, about 93% being singletons. Sequenced sample: blood. These receptors were taken from a man aged 50 to 59 in good health.

The rearrangement joins TRBV6-6 to TRBJ2-2, with D possibly being TRBD1 (6 bases). Trimming shortened V by 5 bases and J by 3 bases, and 10 bases separated the two germline ends. This CDR3 contains 14 residues. Germline loops: CDR1 MNHNY, CDR2 SVGAGI (reference sequence). The CDR3 loop reads CASSQRTDTGELFF. For the CDR3, the DNA is TGTGCCAGCAGTCAAAGGACAGACACCGGGGAGCTGTTTTTT.

The rearrangement joins TRBV6-5 to TRBJ1-5; a possible D gene is TRBD1 (5 bases). Germline V gene data show CDR1 as MNHEY and CDR2 as SVGAGI. Trimming cost V 7 bases and J 12 bases, with 13 bases left between them. The CDR3 length is 11 residues. As DNA, the CDR3 is TGTGCCAGCAAGGGGCTAAGGAACCAGCATTTT. It encodes CASKGLRNQHF.

V gene TRBV11-2 combines with J gene TRBJ2-5; possible D gene TRBD2, 5 bases. The CDR3 is 14 amino acids. Trimming left V 1 base short and J 5 bases short, with 11 bases between. CDR1 is SGHAT, CDR2 FQNNGV, per germline. The CDR3 here is CASSLGASRETQYF. In nucleotides, the CDR3 is TGTGCCAGCAGCTTAGGGGCTAGCCGCGAGACCCAGTACTTC. The complete variable domain, with remaining parts taken from reference TRBV11-2 and TRBJ2-5, reads EAGVAQSPRYKIIEKRQSVAFWCNPISGHATLYWYQQILGQGPKLLIQFQNNGVVDDSQLPKDRFSAERLKGVDSTLKIQPAKLEDSAVYLCASSLGASRETQYFGPGTRLLVL.

The CDR3 reads CATSEGQGLNTEAFF. DNA of the CDR3: TGTGCCACCAGTGAGGGACAGGGACTGAACACTGAAGCTTTCTTT. V usage is TRBV24-1 and J usage is TRBJ1-1; 9 bases agree with TRBD1. Trimming at V came to 4 bases and at J to 0 bases, leaving 2 bases not matched to a gene. The germline V gene encodes CDR1 KGHDR and CDR2 SFDVKD. The CDR3 contains 15 residues.

The chain combines TRBV3-1 (or the pseudogene TRBV3-2) with TRBJ2-7; 7 bases map to TRBD1. The CDR3 length is 14 residues. The germline V gene encodes CDR1 LGHDT and CDR2 YNNKEL (reference sequence). V was pared by 1 base and J by 3 bases, with 3 bases of the junction left unmatched. The CDR3 nucleotides read TGTGCCAGCAGCCAAGGACAGGGAGTCTACGAGCAGTACTTC. This encodes CASSQGQGVYEQYF.

The V and J genes are TRBV19 and TRBJ1-1; D call uncertain. The CDR3 is 13 amino acids. Germline assignment: CDR1 LNHDA and CDR2 SQIVND (reference sequence). V lost 5 bases and J 0 bases, leaving 7 bases between the germline ends. The CDR3 loop reads CASSDQVNTEAFF. DNA for the CDR3: TGTGCCAGTAGTGATCAAGTGAACACTGAAGCTTTCTTT. The whole variable domain, filled in from reference TRBV19 and TRBJ1-1, reads DGGITQSPKYLFRKEGQNVTLSCEQNLNHDAMYWYRQDPGQGLRLIYYSQIVNDFQKGDIAEGYSVSREKKESFPLTVTSAQKNPTAFYLCASSDQVNTEAFFGQGTRLTVV.

The chain joins TRBV5-1 to TRBJ2-7; D not resolved. V was shortened by 0 bases and J by 7 bases, with 14 bases between the two germline ends. The germline CDR1 and CDR2 sequences are SGHRS and YFSETQ. The CDR3 is made up of 14 amino acids. The CDR3 nucleotides read TGCGCCAGCAGCTTGGTTACCCCCAACATTGAGCAGTACTTC. Translation gives CASSLVTPNIEQYF.

The chain joins TRBV3-1 (or the pseudogene TRBV3-2) to TRBJ2-7, with TRBD1 identical over 10 bases. Germline V lookup: CDR1 LGHDT, CDR2 YNNKEL (reference sequence). The CDR3 totals 16 residues. Trimming removed 5 bases from V and 2 bases from J; junction bases left unmatched: 9. CDR3 coding DNA: TGTGCCAGCAGCTGGACAGGGGGAGAAAGGGCCTACGAGCAGTACTTC. Its protein is CASSWTGGERAYEQYF.

This chain uses TRBV3-1 (or the pseudogene TRBV3-2) with TRBJ2-7; 9 bases match TRBD1. Germline assignment: CDR1 LGHDT and CDR2 YNNKEL (reference sequence). V trimming: 0 bases; J trimming: 2 bases; junction bases outside the gene matches: 8. The CDR3 runs 17 residues. The CDR3 loop reads CASSQDGTGYSPYEQYF. In nucleotides, the CDR3 is TGTGCCAGCAGCCAAGATGGGACAGGGTATTCCCCCTACGAGCAGTACTTC.

The V gene is TRBV29-1, the J gene TRBJ1-1; weak D call: TRBD1 (6 bases). The CDR3 spans 11 residues. Germline CDR1 SQVTM, CDR2 ANQGSEA. Deletions cut 6 bases from V and 3 bases from J, with 8 bases between. DNA of the CDR3: TGCAGCGTCAGGGGAGACACTGAAGCTTTCTTT. Encoded protein: CSVRGDTEAFF.

The chain links TRBV19 to TRBJ2-6; 7 nucleotides agree with TRBD1. The CDR3 spans 19 residues. The trim removed 4 bases at V and 4 bases at J, leaving 16 bases unmatched. From germline, CDR1 is LNHDA and CDR2 SQIVND (reference sequence). The CDR3 coding sequence is TGTGCCAGTAGTAACGCTCGGACAGGTGGATTAGGAGGGGCCAACGTCCTGACTTTC. Its translation is CASSNARTGGLGGANVLTF.

This rearrangement joins TRBV19 to TRBJ1-1, with D unclear. CDR1 and CDR2 from the germline V gene are LNHDA and SQIVND (reference sequence). The CDR3 is made up of 15 amino acids. The V gene lost 1 base and the J gene lost 2 bases, with 11 bases spanning the gap. The CDR3 protein is CASSIGAGSNTEAFF. For the CDR3, the DNA is TGTGCCAGTAGTATAGGAGCCGGCTCAAACACTGAAGCTTTCTTT.

V and J are TRBV28 and TRBJ1-6; D uncertain. CDR3 length: 12 residues. Trimming left V 1 base short and J 9 bases short, with 4 bases between. Germline V CDR1 and CDR2: MDHEN, SYDVKM. The CDR3: CASSLLRSPLHF. In DNA form, the CDR3 reads TGTGCCAGCAGTTTATTACGTTCACCCCTCCACTTT. Based on the CDR3 plus reference TRBV28 and TRBJ1-6, the full variable domain is DVKVTQSSRYLVKRTGEKVFLECVQDMDHENMFWYRQDPGLGLRLIYFSYDVKMKEKGDIPEGYSVSREKKERFSLILESASTNQTSMYLCASSLLRSPLHFGNGTRLTVT.

Turning to this clone: At the DNA level, this CDR3 is encoded by other sequences in the same sample as well. The chain carries TRBV5-4 and TRBJ2-5, with D perhaps given as TRBD1 or TRBD2 (5 bases each). With 2 bases removed from V and 1 base from J, the gap between germline ends came to 6 bases. Germline V CDR1 and CDR2: SGHNT, YYREEE (reference sequence). This CDR3 has 13 amino acids. The CDR3 here is CASSFGGQETQYF. The CDR3 DNA reads as TGTGCCAGCAGCTTTGGGGGCCAAGAGACCCAGTACTTC.

The rearrangement joins TRBV6-5 to TRBJ1-2; TRBD1 agrees at 7 bases. The germline V gene has CDR1 MNHEY and CDR2 SVGAGI. The CDR3 is 14 residues long. With 7 bases clipped from V and 6 bases from J, the junction kept 11 bases outside the gene matches. This CDR3 reads CASIKGAEVDGYTF. Written as DNA, the CDR3 is TGTGCCAGCATCAAGGGGGCAGAAGTAGATGGCTACACCTTC.

The genes are TRBV10-1 and TRBJ1-4; D gene uncertain. Trimming removed 0 bases at V and 7 bases at J, with 18 bases between. The CDR3 has 17 amino acids. Germline CDR1 is WNHNN and CDR2 is SYGVQD (reference sequence). This CDR3 is CASSESTRAGLAEKLFF. As DNA, the CDR3 is TGCGCCAGCAGTGAGTCGACTCGGGCAGGCTTGGCTGAAAAACTGTTTTTT.